These 12 T cell receptor beta chains originate from one sample sequenced in a study of blood T cell repertoires in COVID-19. Clones were read by immunoSEQ multiplex PCR, and TCRdb kept only the in-frame ones, dropping some. The table includes 35,000 to 45,000 clones, about 83% detected once. The source material was peripheral blood. Every receptor here comes from a man in his sixties with active COVID-19.

J is TRBJ1-2 and V is TRBV29-1, with 7 bases that match TRBD1. Germline CDR1 SQVTM, CDR2 ANQGSEA. Trimming cost V 4 bases and J 3 bases; bases outside gene matches: 11. The CDR3 totals 15 residues. The CDR3: CSVAQRGQGDYGYTF. DNA for the CDR3: TGCAGCGTTGCCCAGAGGGGGCAGGGGGACTATGGCTACACCTTC.

V is TRBV29-1 and J is TRBJ1-1; tentative D call: TRBD1 (5 bases). Trimming removed 5 bases at V and 6 bases at J, with 19 bases between. The CDR3 sequence is 14 residues long. Germline V gene sequence: CDR1 SQVTM, CDR2 ANQGSEA. The CDR3 is CSVSQGFIGAEAFF. CDR3 nucleotide sequence: TGCAGCGTTAGCCAGGGTTTTATTGGCGCTGAAGCTTTCTTT. The complete variable domain, with remaining parts taken from reference TRBV29-1 and TRBJ1-1, reads SAVISQKPSRDICQRGTSLTIQCQVDSQVTMMFWYRQQPGQSLTLIATANQGSEATYESGFVIDKFPISRPNLTFSTLTVSNMSPEDSSIYLCSVSQGFIGAEAFFGQGTRLTVV.

V and J are TRBV7-9 and TRBJ2-7, with D perhaps TRBD2 (5 bases). In germline, CDR1 is SEHNR, CDR2 FQNEAQ (reference sequence). The CDR3 length is 16 residues. Trimming took 4 bases from V and 0 from J, leaving 16 bases between them. The CDR3 bases are TGTGCCAGCAGCTCTCTAATGGACGGGAACTCCTACGAGCAGTACTTC. Protein: CASSSLMDGNSYEQYF.

The chain uses TRBV7-9 and TRBJ1-1; possible D gene TRBD1, 6 bases. The CDR3 spans 13 residues. The germline CDR1 and CDR2 sequences are SEHNR and FQNEAQ (reference sequence). V lost 1 base and J lost 8, with 11 bases in between. The CDR3 loop is CASSLDLDREAFF. The CDR3 nucleotides read TGTGCCAGCAGCTTAGATCTCGACAGGGAAGCTTTCTTT.

The chain employs TRBV19 and TRBJ1-4; possibly TRBD1 for D (6 bases). Germline lookup yields CDR1 LNHDA and CDR2 SQIVND (reference sequence). The CDR3 loop spans 16 amino acids. V was pared by 4 bases and J by 0 bases, with 12 bases between. The CDR3 region is CASSTRTDSTNEKLFF. CDR3 DNA: TGTGCCAGTAGTACCCGGACAGATTCAACTAATGAAAAACTGTTTTTT.

The chain employs TRBV6-2 or TRBV6-3 and TRBJ2-7, with TRBD1 identical over 7 bases. The V segment lost 6 bases and the J segment 5 bases; nucleotides outside the gene matches: 13. Germline CDR1 is MNHEY and CDR2 is SVGEGT. CDR3 length: 15 residues. The CDR3 DNA sequence: TGTGCCAGCAGCCGCCGCCTGACAGGGAACCACGAGCAGTACTTC. Protein: CASSRRLTGNHEQYF.

The CDR3 region is CASSLQPGRSYEQYF. DNA for the CDR3: TGTGCCAGCAGCTTACAACCGGGTCGTTCCTACGAGCAGTACTTC. The genes are TRBV7-2 and TRBJ2-7; D is uncertain. V lost 2 bases and J 1 base, leaving 12 bases between the germline ends. Germline V gene data show CDR1 as SGHTA and CDR2 as FQGNSA. CDR3 length: 15 amino acids.

The genes are TRBV7-2 and TRBJ2-1; 11 bases match TRBD2. CDR1 SGHTA and CDR2 FQGNSA come from the germline V gene. This CDR3 is built from 17 residues. V gave up 2 bases and J gave up 0 bases; unmatched junction bases: 3. The CDR3 spells CASSLLAGGISYNEQFF. The CDR3 region has the DNA TGTGCCAGCAGCTTACTAGCGGGGGGTATCTCCTACAATGAGCAGTTCTTC.

This chain connects TRBV7-2 to TRBJ1-1; D is perhaps TRBD1 (5 bases). Germline CDR1 is SGHTA and CDR2 is FQGNSA. This CDR3 region has 13 residues. V gave up 1 base and J gave up 6 bases, with 9 bases separating them. For the CDR3, the DNA is TGTGCCAGCAGCTTAGTGTGGGGGGCTGAAGCTTTCTTT. The encoded protein is CASSLVWGAEAFF.

The chain is built from TRBV7-8 and TRBJ1-2; D might be TRBD1 (6 bases). This CDR3 spans 17 amino acids. Germline V gene lookup returns CDR1 SGHVS and CDR2 FQNEAQ. With 0 bases removed from V and 5 bases from J, the gap between germline ends came to 19 bases. The CDR3: CASSLAGGGQGFYGYTF. DNA for the CDR3: TGTGCCAGCAGCTTAGCGGGCGGGGGCCAGGGCTTTTATGGCTACACCTTC.

The V and J genes are TRBV7-9 and TRBJ2-7; TRBD1 aligns across 7 bases. Germline assignment: CDR1 SEHNR and CDR2 FQNEAQ (reference sequence). Trimming cost V 3 bases and J 9 bases; bases outside gene matches: 17. CDR3 length: 16 residues. The CDR3 bases are TGTGCCAGCAGCTTCGGGGACAGCTCCTCGCCTACGATGCAGTACTTC. Translated, it gives CASSFGDSSSPTMQYF.

This chain's CDR3 is CASSLNSGQETQYF. CDR3 nucleotide sequence: TGCGCCAGCAGCTTGAATAGCGGTCAAGAGACCCAGTACTTC. V and J are TRBV5-1 and TRBJ2-5; possible D gene TRBD2, 6 bases. With 1 base removed from V and 2 bases from J, the gap between germline ends came to 9 bases. Germline V gives CDR1 SGHRS, CDR2 YFSETQ. This CDR3 spans 14 amino acids.